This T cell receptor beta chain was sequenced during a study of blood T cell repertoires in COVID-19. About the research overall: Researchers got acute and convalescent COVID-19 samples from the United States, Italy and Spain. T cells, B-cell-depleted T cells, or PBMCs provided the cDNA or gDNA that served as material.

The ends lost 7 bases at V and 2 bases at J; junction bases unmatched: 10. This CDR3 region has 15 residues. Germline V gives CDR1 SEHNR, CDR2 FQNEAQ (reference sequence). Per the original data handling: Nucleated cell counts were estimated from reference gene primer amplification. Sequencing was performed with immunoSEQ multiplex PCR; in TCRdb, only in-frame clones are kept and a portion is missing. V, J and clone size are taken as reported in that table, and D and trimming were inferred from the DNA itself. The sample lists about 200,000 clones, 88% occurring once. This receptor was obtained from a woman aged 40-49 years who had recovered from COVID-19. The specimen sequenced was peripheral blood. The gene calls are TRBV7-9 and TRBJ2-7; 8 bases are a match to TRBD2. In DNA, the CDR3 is TGTGCCAGCACCAGCGCAGGGACTAGAGCCTACGAGCAGTACTTC. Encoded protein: CASTSAGTRAYEQYF.